These T cell receptor beta chains were read from a single sample in a study of cytomegalovirus exposure and HLA in healthy donors. Sequencing used immunoSEQ multiplex PCR; TCRdb keeps in-frame clones, though not all of them. The sample holds around 120,000 clones, over 75% seen once. Specimen: PBMCs. Receptors were obtained from a woman aged 40 to 50 in good health and CMV-seropositive. Each CDR3 is given with its conserved first and last residue. The D gene is left open where the match is weak. Only some rows state a clone size, as once, few, many or a class for expanded clones.

j_call clone_size v_call d_call cdr3_nt cdr3_aa
TRBJ1-2 NA TRBV28 NA TGTGCCAGCAGTTTAGGGGAGGGACCCTATGGCTACACCTTC CASSLGEGPYGYTF
TRBJ2-1 NA TRBV21-1 NA TGTGCCAGCAGCAAAGGGCGTCGGGAGGGCGGGGGCAATGAGCAGTTCTTC CASSKGRREGGGNEQFF
TRBJ2-5 NA TRBV6-1 TRBD2 TGTGCCACCAGACCTCAAGCGGGAGGGGGAGAGACCCAGTACTTC CATRPQAGGGETQYF
TRBJ2-7 NA TRBV7-6 TRBD2 TGTGCCAGCAGCCTCTCGACTAGCGGGGGCCGAGAGCAGTACTTC CASSLSTSGGREQYF
TRBJ2-7 few TRBV6-1 TRBD1 TGTGCCAGCAGTGCAAAACAGGGGAGCTCCTACGAGCAGTACTTC CASSAKQGSSYEQYF
TRBJ2-3 once TRBV19 NA TGTGCCAGACCCCGAGGGGATACGCAGTATTTT CARPRGDTQYF
TRBJ1-1 NA TRBV7-3 NA TGTGCCAGCAGCTTGAGACAGATCAGCACTGAAGCTTTCTTT CASSLRQISTEAFF
TRBJ2-7 NA TRBV7-9 NA TGTGCCAGCAGCCCCCCCAGACAAGGGGGAGACTCATCCTACGAGCAGTACTTC CASSPPRQGGDSSYEQYF
TRBJ1-1 NA TRBV18 TRBD1 TGTGCCAGCTCACCAAGATTACAGGGGGCGAGAACTGAAGCTTTCTTT CASSPRLQGARTEAFF
TRBJ2-5 NA TRBV19 TRBD1 TGTGCCAGTAAAAGACAGGGGATGGGGCAAGAGACCCAGTACTTC CASKRQGMGQETQYF
TRBJ1-4 NA TRBV27 TRBD1 TGTGCCAGCAGTTCACAGGGGAGCACTAATGAAAAACTGTTTTTT CASSSQGSTNEKLFF
TRBJ2-7 once TRBV6-5 NA TGTGCCAGCAGTCCGCCGAACGGGGACTACGAGCAGTACTTC CASSPPNGDYEQYF
TRBJ2-7 NA TRBV7-9 TRBD2 TGTGCCAGCAGCCATCCGACCCGACGGGGGGGGCTATACGAGCAGTACTTC CASSHPTRRGGLYEQYF
TRBJ2-1 once TRBV5-5 TRBD2 TGTGCCAGCAGCCTCTTAGCGGGAGAGTTAAATGAGCAGTTCTTC CASSLLAGELNEQFF
TRBJ2-1 NA TRBV5-6 TRBD1 TGTGCCAGCAGCTCGCGGACAGGGGGCAACTACAATGAGCAGTTCTTC CASSSRTGGNYNEQFF
TRBJ2-7 NA TRBV4-2 NA TGTGCCAGCAGCAAAGAGGTCCCTGGACAGTCCTTTGAGAAGCAGTACTTC CASSKEVPGQSFEKQYF
TRBJ1-2 NA TRBV11-2 NA TGTGCCAGCAGCCAAGGGATGACAGCCATCTATGGCTACACCTTC CASSQGMTAIYGYTF
TRBJ2-3 NA TRBV4-3 TRBD2 TGCGCCAGCAGCCAAGATGGGCTAGCGGGAAGGGCAGATACGCAGTATTTT CASSQDGLAGRADTQYF
TRBJ2-2 NA TRBV28 NA TGTGCCAGCAGTTTTGGCAGGGGATTTTCCGGGGAGCTGTTTTTT CASSFGRGFSGELFF
TRBJ1-1 NA TRBV9 NA TGTGCCAGCAGCGTAGGGCAACAGAGCTACACTGAAGCTTTCTTT CASSVGQQSYTEAFF
TRBJ2-7 NA TRBV29-1 TRBD1 TGCAGCGTTCAACCGGGACAGGGAAACTACGAGCAGTACTTC CSVQPGQGNYEQYF
TRBJ2-7 NA TRBV6-5 NA TGTGCCAGCAGTTACTCCCAGGGGACCTACGAGCAGTACTTC CASSYSQGTYEQYF
TRBJ1-5 NA TRBV5-4 NA TGTGCCAGCAGCCCCCACGGCGGAGAGCCCCAGCATTTT CASSPHGGEPQHF
TRBJ1-1 few TRBV7-9 TRBD1 TGTGCCAGCGGTCGAGCACAGGGGGAAGCTTTCTTT CASGRAQGEAFF
TRBJ1-2 NA TRBV28 NA TGTGCCAGCAGTTTAAACGTTGGAGGGGCAGGTGGCTACACCTTC CASSLNVGGAGGYTF
TRBJ1-6 NA TRBV27 TRBD1 TGTGCCAGCAGGGGACAGGGCCAGGATTCACCCCTCCACTTT CASRGQGQDSPLHF
TRBJ2-1 NA TRBV27 NA TGTGCCAGCAGTATCACCAGGGGAGGGGAGCAGTTCTTC CASSITRGGEQFF
TRBJ1-2 NA TRBV10-3 TRBD1 TGTGCCATCAGTCATGGACAGGAGGGGTATGGCTACACCTTC CAISHGQEGYGYTF
TRBJ1-2 NA TRBV7-7 TRBD1 TGTGCTAGCAGCTTAGTAGGGGGGGACAGGGCATATGGCTACACCTTC CASSLVGGDRAYGYTF
TRBJ1-1 few TRBV5-1 TRBD1 TGCGCCAGCAGCTTGAGGACAGGGGTTTGGACTGAAGCTTTCTTT CASSLRTGVWTEAFF
TRBJ1-2 NA TRBV10-2 TRBD1 TGCGCCAGCAGTGAGACAGGGGACCCCTATGGCTACACCTTC CASSETGDPYGYTF
TRBJ2-7 few TRBV27 NA TGTGCCAGCAGTTTAGCGGGAACCTACGAGCAGTACTTC CASSLAGTYEQYF
TRBJ2-1 NA TRBV7-2 TRBD2 TGTGCCAGCAGCCCCCGACGGGGGGATGAGCAGTTCTTC CASSPRRGDEQFF
TRBJ2-2 NA TRBV9 NA TGTGCCAGCAGCGTAGGAGGGAACACCGGGGAGCTGTTTTTT CASSVGGNTGELFF
TRBJ2-7 NA TRBV7-5 NA TGTGCCAGAAGCTTAGTACTTCAGTTACCCCACGGGAACGAGCAGTACTTC CARSLVLQLPHGNEQYF
TRBJ2-5 NA TRBV5-4 TRBD2 TGTGCCAGCAGCACTACTAGCGGGGGGAGAGAGACCCAGTACTTC CASSTTSGGRETQYF
TRBJ2-3 NA TRBV7-2 NA TGTGCCAGCAGCTTAAGTACTTCTTTCGCAAAAGGGGGAGATACGCAGTATTTT CASSLSTSFAKGGDTQYF
TRBJ2-1 NA TRBV19 TRBD1 TGTGCCAGTAGCCTTAGGGGGCTACCCTACAATGAGCAGTTCTTC CASSLRGLPYNEQFF
TRBJ2-2 NA TRBV7-3 TRBD1 TGTGCCAGCAGCCCAGAGTGGGGACAGGGTCACACCGGGGAGCTGTTTTTT CASSPEWGQGHTGELFF
TRBJ1-2 NA TRBV5-6 TRBD1 TGTGCCAGCAGCCTCGACAGGGGGCTTGGCTACACCTTC CASSLDRGLGYTF
TRBJ2-1 NA TRBV6-1 NA TGTGCCAGCAGTGAATTAAGACAGAGCTCCTACAATGAGCAGTTCTTC CASSELRQSSYNEQFF